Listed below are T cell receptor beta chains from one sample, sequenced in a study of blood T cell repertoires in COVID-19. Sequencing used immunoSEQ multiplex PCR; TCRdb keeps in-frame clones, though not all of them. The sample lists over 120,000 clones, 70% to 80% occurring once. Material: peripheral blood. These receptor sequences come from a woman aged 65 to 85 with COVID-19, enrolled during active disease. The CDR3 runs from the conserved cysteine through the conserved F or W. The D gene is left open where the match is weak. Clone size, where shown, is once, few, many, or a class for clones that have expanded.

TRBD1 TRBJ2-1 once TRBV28 CASSLGDSPYNEQFF TGTGCCAGCAGCCTAGGGGACAGTCCCTACAATGAGCAGTTCTTC
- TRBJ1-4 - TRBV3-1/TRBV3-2 CASKGNRAEKLFF TGTGCCAGCAAGGGGAACAGGGCTGAAAAACTGTTTTTT
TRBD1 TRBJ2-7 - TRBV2 CASMGNRGHYEQYF TGTGCCAGCATGGGAAACAGGGGGCACTACGAGCAGTACTTC
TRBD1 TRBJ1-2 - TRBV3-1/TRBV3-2 CASSQPTGGYTF TGTGCCAGCAGCCAGCCGACAGGGGGCTACACCTTC
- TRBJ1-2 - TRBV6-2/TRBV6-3 CASSYAQRQGGGYTF TGTGCCAGCAGTTACGCGCAGAGGCAGGGTGGCGGCTACACCTTC
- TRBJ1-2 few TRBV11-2 CASSLVGAGYGYTF TGTGCCAGCAGCTTGGTAGGGGCCGGCTATGGCTACACCTTC
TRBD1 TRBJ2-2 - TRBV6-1 CASKGQGRGELFF TGTGCCAGCAAAGGACAGGGGCGGGGGGAGCTGTTTTTT
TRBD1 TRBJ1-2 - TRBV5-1 CASSLTTGTTYGYTF TGCGCCAGCAGCCTCACGACAGGGACCACGTATGGCTACACCTTC
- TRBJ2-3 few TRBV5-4 CASSGQGGFTDTQYF TGTGCCAGCAGCGGTCAGGGGGGCTTCACAGATACGCAGTATTTT
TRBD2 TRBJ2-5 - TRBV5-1 CASSLSGGAGETQYF TGCGCCAGCAGCTTGTCCGGGGGGGCCGGAGAGACCCAGTACTTC
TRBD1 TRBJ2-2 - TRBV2 CASRGQGINTGELFF TGTGCCAGCAGGGGACAGGGGATTAACACCGGGGAGCTGTTTTTT
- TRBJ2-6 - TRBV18 CASSPGLGDGANVLTF TGTGCCAGCTCACCAGGGTTGGGAGATGGGGCCAACGTCCTGACTTTC
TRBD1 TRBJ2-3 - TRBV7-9 CASSLGDRITDTQYF TGTGCCAGCAGCTTGGGGGACAGGATCACAGATACGCAGTATTTT